The 26 T cell receptor beta chains listed next were all sequenced from one sample in a study of OX40 agonist ivuxolimab in advanced cancers. Profiling relied on immunoSEQ multiplex PCR, and the TCRdb table lists in-frame clones only, not all of them. The sample lists fewer than 35,000 clones; roughly 79% were seen once. The sample in question was CD4+ or CD8+ T cells sorted from blood, obtained in a trial of the OX40 agonist ivuxolimab. The source is an adult with an advanced solid tumor such as melanoma, head and neck, liver or kidney cancer.

The V gene is TRBV5-1, the J gene TRBJ2-7, with 9 bases identical to TRBD1. The germline V gene has CDR1 SGHRS and CDR2 YFSETQ. This CDR3 has 14 amino acids. The J segment lost 2 bases and the V segment lost 2 bases, leaving 2 bases of the junction unmatched. CDR3 in amino acids: CASSLRQGAYEQYF. As DNA, the CDR3 is TGCGCCAGCAGCTTACGACAGGGGGCCTACGAGCAGTACTTC.

The rearrangement uses TRBV30 and TRBJ2-3; D may match TRBD1 or TRBD2 (7 bases each). The CDR3 spans 17 residues. Germline CDR1 GTSNPN, CDR2 SVGIG (reference sequence). The V end was cut by 2 bases, the J end by 4 bases, with 22 bases between. DNA of the CDR3: TGTGCCTGGAGTCCACTCGACAGGGCGGGGGATGCAGATACGCAGTATTTT. It specifies CAWSPLDRAGDADTQYF.

The chain employs TRBV2 and TRBJ2-3, with 8 positions matching TRBD2. Losses at the gene ends were 2 bases for V and 2 bases for J; bases not matched to a gene: 6. This CDR3 has 16 residues. The germline gives CDR1 SNHLY, CDR2 FYNNEI. This CDR3 reads CASSESRGGYTDTQYF. CDR3 sequence (DNA): TGTGCCAGCAGTGAAAGCCGGGGGGGATACACAGATACGCAGTATTTT.

The rearrangement links TRBV5-1 to TRBJ1-1; 8 nucleotides match TRBD1. In germline, CDR1 is SGHRS, CDR2 YFSETQ. Losses at the gene ends were 2 bases for V and 6 bases for J; bases not matched to a gene: 3. CDR3 length equals 13 residues. The CDR3 is CASSLDRGAEAFF. For the CDR3, the DNA is TGCGCCAGCAGCTTAGACAGGGGTGCTGAAGCTTTCTTT.

The genes are TRBV5-6 and TRBJ2-3; 7 nucleotides match TRBD1. Per the germline V gene, CDR1 is SGHDT and CDR2 is YYEEEE. V was pared by 0 bases and J by 4 bases, with 2 bases of the junction left unmatched. The CDR3 is 14 residues long. CDR3 nucleotide sequence: TGTGCCAGCAGCTTGGGACAGGGTGCAGATACGCAGTATTTT. It is translated as CASSLGQGADTQYF.

This rearrangement joins TRBV14 to TRBJ1-2; TRBD1 is a possible D gene (6 bases). V dropped 1 base and J dropped 6 bases, with 18 bases sitting between them. Germline values: CDR1 SGHDN, CDR2 FVKESK. This CDR3 comprises 16 residues. CDR3 sequence: CASSQARGAGSDGYTF. CDR3 DNA: TGTGCCAGCAGCCAAGCCCGGGGGGCCGGGAGTGATGGCTACACCTTC.

Only a few counts were recorded for this clone. The rearrangement links TRBV7-2 to TRBJ2-7; the match to TRBD2 covers 13 bases. This CDR3 has 16 amino acids. The V gene end was trimmed by 5 bases and the J gene end by 2 bases; junction bases not matched to a gene: 6. The germline V gene has CDR1 SGHTA and CDR2 FQGNSA. DNA for the CDR3: TGTGCCAGCAGCATAACCGGGACTAGCGGGACCTACGAGCAGTACTTC. Protein sequence: CASSITGTSGTYEQYF. The variable domain in full, with the rest retrieved from reference TRBV7-2 and TRBJ2-7, is GAGVSQSPSNKVTEKGKDVELRCDPISGHTALYWYRQSLGQGLEFLIYFQGNSAPDKSGLPSDRFSAERTGGSVSTLTIQRTQQEDSAVYLCASSITGTSGTYEQYFGPGTRLTVT.

This clone was recorded once. V is TRBV19 and J is TRBJ2-2; no clear D. The CDR3 spans 14 residues. Trimming left V 2 bases short and J 6 bases short, with 10 bases between. Germline V lookup: CDR1 LNHDA, CDR2 SQIVND (reference sequence). Here the CDR3 DNA reads TGTGCCAGTAGTATAAGACCGGACGCCGGGGAGCTGTTTTTT. As protein: CASSIRPDAGELFF.

The CDR3 DNA reads as TGCGCCAGCAGCTTCGGCAGGGCGCGAGCTAACTATGGCTACACCTTC. It translates to CASSFGRARANYGYTF. The J gene is TRBJ1-2, the V gene TRBV5-1; TRBD1 might be the D (5 bases). The CDR3 is 16 residues long. V was clipped by 2 bases and J by 0 bases, with 14 bases between them. Per the germline V gene, CDR1 is SGHRS and CDR2 is YFSETQ.

This chain links TRBV6-6 with TRBJ1-1, with 7 bases that match TRBD1. Germline V gene lookup returns CDR1 MNHNY and CDR2 SVGAGI (reference sequence). The CDR3 is made up of 14 amino acids. After removal of 6 bases from V and 4 bases from J, the junction contained 8 bases not matched to a gene. Written as DNA, the CDR3 is TGTGCCAGCAGCCCAGGGGGGGGGCTCACTGAAGCTTTCTTT. Encoded protein: CASSPGGGLTEAFF.

V and J are TRBV7-2 and TRBJ2-7; TRBD2 agrees at 9 bases. The CDR3 totals 15 residues. V was clipped by 1 base and J by 7 bases; unmatched bases: 8. Germline CDR1 is SGHTA and CDR2 is FQGNSA. CDR3 DNA sequence: TGTGCCAGCAGCTTAGGGGTTAGCGGGAGTGGGGAGCAGTACTTC. Translated, it gives CASSLGVSGSGEQYF.

CDR3 region: CATSTGQGDNSPLHF. The CDR3 nucleotides are TGTGCCACCAGCACAGGACAGGGAGATAATTCACCCCTCCACTTT. The chain couples TRBV15 to TRBJ1-6; TRBD1 agrees at 8 bases. The CDR3 consists of 15 residues. The J segment lost 5 bases and the V segment lost 4 bases, leaving 4 bases of the junction unmatched. Germline-derived CDR1 and CDR2 are LNHNV and YYDKDF (reference sequence).

The V and J genes are TRBV4-3 and TRBJ2-5; no definite D call. Trimming cost V 9 bases and J 6 bases, with 17 bases left between them. Germline values: CDR1 LGHNA, CDR2 YSLEER. This CDR3 spans 13 amino acids. DNA of the CDR3: TGCGCCAGGGAAAAACAACCGATCAAGACCCAGTACTTC. Its protein is CAREKQPIKTQYF.

The genes are TRBV6-6 and TRBJ1-5, with TRBD1 as a possible D gene (5 bases). CDR1 is MNHNY and CDR2 is SVGAGI in the germline V gene (reference sequence). V was trimmed by 6 bases and J by 3 bases, leaving 15 bases between them. The length of the CDR3 is 15 residues. CDR3 region: CASRGGQGDNQPQHF. Written as DNA, the CDR3 is TGTGCCAGCAGGGGAGGGCAGGGCGACAATCAGCCCCAGCATTTT.

The chain has TRBV28 and TRBJ2-7, with no clear D. Trimming stripped 2 bases from V and 5 bases from J, with 10 bases between. Germline values: CDR1 MDHEN, CDR2 SYDVKM. The CDR3 runs to 13 residues. CDR3 DNA: TGTGCCAGCAGTTTAGACCAGAACAACGAGCAGTACTTC. Translated: CASSLDQNNEQYF.

The chain joins TRBV7-3 to TRBJ2-5; no firm D call. Trimming took off 3 bases at V and 4 bases at J, with 15 bases between the two ends. The CDR3 extends over 15 amino acids. The germline CDR1 and CDR2 sequences are SGHTA and FQGTGA. This CDR3 reads CASSFLPSAGETQYF. Here the CDR3 DNA reads TGTGCCAGCAGCTTTCTCCCCAGCGCTGGAGAGACCCAGTACTTC.

This clone occurred once. The gene calls are TRBV14 and TRBJ1-6; 7 nucleotides match TRBD1. With 4 bases clipped from V and 8 bases from J, the junction kept 5 bases outside the gene matches. This CDR3 spans 14 amino acids. Germline-derived CDR1 and CDR2 are SGHDN and FVKESK. CDR3 loop: CASSLGTAHSPLHF. CDR3 nucleotides: TGTGCCAGCAGCCTCGGGACAGCCCATTCACCCCTCCACTTT.

The chain joins TRBV28 to TRBJ2-2; TRBD1 matches 12 bases. The trim removed 4 bases at V and 8 bases at J, leaving 5 bases unmatched. Germline V gives CDR1 MDHEN, CDR2 SYDVKM. The CDR3 has 15 residues. The CDR3 DNA is TGTGCCAGCAGTTCCGGGACAGGGGGCTTTGGGGAGCTGTTTTTT. It codes for CASSSGTGGFGELFF.

This clone occurred once. The genes are TRBV6-6 and TRBJ1-1; TRBD1 agrees at 7 bases. Unmatched junction bases numbered 6, after V lost 5 bases and J lost 0 bases. CDR3 length: 15 amino acids. Germline V gene lookup returns CDR1 MNHNY and CDR2 SVGAGI (reference sequence). In DNA form, the CDR3 reads TGTGCCAGCAGTAGGGACAGTAGTATGAACACTGAAGCTTTCTTT. This sequence encodes CASSRDSSMNTEAFF.

J is TRBJ2-7 and V is TRBV5-1, with D possibly being TRBD1 (6 bases). The germline gives CDR1 SGHRS, CDR2 YFSETQ. The CDR3 is made up of 13 amino acids. The V gene lost 3 bases and the J gene lost 4 bases, with 11 bases spanning the gap. In DNA form, the CDR3 reads TGCGCCAGCAGCTATGACAGGTTATACGAGCAGTACTTC. This encodes CASSYDRLYEQYF.

The chain is built from TRBV7-2 and TRBJ2-1; D ambiguous. Germline V gene lookup returns CDR1 SGHTA and CDR2 FQGNSA. Between the trimmed V and J ends, which lost 5 bases and 4 bases, there was a span of 9 bases. This CDR3 contains 13 residues. CDR3 sequence (DNA): TGTGCCAGCAGCACCCGACGGTACAATGAGCAGTTCTTC. Its protein product is CASSTRRYNEQFF.

The CDR3 DNA is TGTGCCAGCAGCTTAGCCCAGGGGGCATTGAACACTGAAGCTTTCTTT. Amino acid sequence: CASSLAQGALNTEAFF. The chain links TRBV7-6 to TRBJ1-1; 8 nucleotides align to TRBD1. J was trimmed by 0 bases and V by 0 bases; bases with no gene match: 3. Germline values: CDR1 SGHVS, CDR2 FNYEAQ. The length of the CDR3 is 16 residues. The variable domain in full, with the rest retrieved from reference TRBV7-6 and TRBJ1-1, is GAGVSQSPRYKVTKRGQDVALRCDPISGHVSLYWYRQALGQGPEFLTYFNYEAQQDKSGLPNDRFSAERPEGSISTLTIQRTEQRDSAMYRCASSLAQGALNTEAFFGQGTRLTVV.

This chain connects TRBV20-1 to TRBJ2-7; D uncertain. The germline gives CDR1 DFQATT, CDR2 SNEGSKA (reference sequence). Trimming pared 3 bases from V and 5 bases from J, leaving 8 bases between. The CDR3 spans 11 residues. The CDR3 sequence: CSASLLNEQYF. The CDR3 region has the DNA TGCAGTGCTAGTCTACTAAACGAGCAGTACTTC.

The chain joins TRBV5-1 to TRBJ2-1; no definite D call. The V gene lost 4 bases and the J gene lost 7 bases, with 12 bases spanning the gap. There are 13 residues in the CDR3. CDR1 is SGHRS, CDR2 YFSETQ, per germline. For the CDR3, the DNA is TGCGCCAGCAGCCAAGGTTACGGGAATGAGCAGTTCTTC. Amino acid sequence: CASSQGYGNEQFF.

The genes are TRBV10-3 and TRBJ2-5; TRBD1 or TRBD2 may be the D gene (6 bases each). Trimming pared 0 bases from V and 4 bases from J, leaving 21 bases between. The CDR3 runs 18 residues. Germline CDR1 reads ENHRY; CDR2 reads SYGVKD. The CDR3 DNA sequence: TGTGCCATCAGTGAGTCGAATCCGGACAAGTGGGGGGCAGAGACCCAGTACTTC. It codes for CAISESNPDKWGAETQYF.

The rearrangement links TRBV7-3 to TRBJ2-5, with 9 bases lining up with TRBD2. Germline CDR1 and CDR2: SGHTA and FQGTGA. With 2 bases clipped from V and 3 bases from J, the junction kept 16 bases outside the gene matches. The CDR3 has 19 amino acids. CDR3 loop: CASSLAGGVLAGSEETQYF. The CDR3 nucleotides are TGTGCCAGCAGCTTAGCAGGCGGTGTCCTAGCGGGGAGTGAAGAGACCCAGTACTTC.